The subject of this entry is one T cell receptor beta chain. As part of library construction, unique molecular identifiers were attached to individual cDNA molecules. TCRdb reanalysed the 5' RACE reads using MiXCR and keeps one entry per CDR3 protein. The sample lists some 58,000 distinct CDR3 sequences, approximately 10% occurring once. The CDR3 is 18 amino acids. V trimming: 3 bases; J trimming: 0 bases; junction bases outside the gene matches: 6. Germline CDR1 LNHDA, CDR2 SQIVND (reference sequence). This entry belongs to a study of early T cells in non-severe SARS-CoV-2 infection. The sequence was collected from an adult who was a healthcare worker with PCR-confirmed SARS-CoV-2 infection or an uninfected control (not recorded which). The chain employs TRBV19 and TRBJ2-6; 9 bases agree with TRBD1. The sequencing used whole blood, collected at baseline. CDR3 nucleotides: TGTGCCAGTAGTATGGGACAGGGCTATTCCTCTGGGGCCAACGTCCTGACTTTC. Translated, it gives CASSMGQGYSSGANVLTF.